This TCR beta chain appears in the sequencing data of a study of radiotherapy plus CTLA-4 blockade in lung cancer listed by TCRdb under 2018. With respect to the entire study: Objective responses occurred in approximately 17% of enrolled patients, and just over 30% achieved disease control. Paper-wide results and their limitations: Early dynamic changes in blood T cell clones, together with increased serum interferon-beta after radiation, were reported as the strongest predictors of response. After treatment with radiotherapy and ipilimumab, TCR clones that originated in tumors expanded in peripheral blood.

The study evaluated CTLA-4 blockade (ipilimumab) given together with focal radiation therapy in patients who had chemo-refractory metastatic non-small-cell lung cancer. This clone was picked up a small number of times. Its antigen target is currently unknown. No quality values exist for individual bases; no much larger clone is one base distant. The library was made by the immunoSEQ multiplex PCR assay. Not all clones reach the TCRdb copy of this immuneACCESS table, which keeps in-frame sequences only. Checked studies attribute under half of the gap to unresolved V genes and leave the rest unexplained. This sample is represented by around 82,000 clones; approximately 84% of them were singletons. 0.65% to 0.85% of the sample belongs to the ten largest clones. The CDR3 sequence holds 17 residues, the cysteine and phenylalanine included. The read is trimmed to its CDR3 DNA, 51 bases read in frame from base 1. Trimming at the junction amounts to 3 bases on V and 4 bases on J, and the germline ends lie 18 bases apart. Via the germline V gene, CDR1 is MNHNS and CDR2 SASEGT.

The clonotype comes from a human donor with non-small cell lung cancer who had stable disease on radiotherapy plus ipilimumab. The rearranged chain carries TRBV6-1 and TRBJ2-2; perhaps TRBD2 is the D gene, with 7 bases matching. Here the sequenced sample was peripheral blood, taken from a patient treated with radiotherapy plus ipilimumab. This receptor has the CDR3 CASSEGWGRGGTGELFF. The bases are TGTGCCAGCAGTGAGGGTTGGGGTAGGGGGGGCACCGGGGAGCTGTTTTTT.